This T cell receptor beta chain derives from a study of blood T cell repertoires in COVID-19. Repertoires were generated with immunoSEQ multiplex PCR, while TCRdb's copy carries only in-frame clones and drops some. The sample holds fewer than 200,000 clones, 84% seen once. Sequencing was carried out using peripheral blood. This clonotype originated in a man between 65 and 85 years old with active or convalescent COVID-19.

CDR3 sequence reads: CATSKPSGRAAFRNTGELFF. The DNA for the CDR3 is TGTGCCACCAGCAAGCCTAGCGGGAGGGCCGCGTTTCGGAACACCGGGGAGCTGTTTTTT. V gene TRBV15 combines with J gene TRBJ2-2; 12 positions match TRBD2. The CDR3 extends over 20 amino acids. V dropped 4 bases and J dropped 1; count of bases not matched to a gene: 13. Germline V CDR1 and CDR2: LNHNV, YYDKDF (reference sequence).